This entry lists 8 T cell receptor beta chains sequenced from one sample in a study of response to subunit inactivated influenza vaccine. One entry per CDR3 protein results from TCRdb running MiXCR on the RT-PCR reads. This sample has about 500,000 distinct CDR3 sequences, with 15% to 20% found just once. This specimen consisted of CD4+ T cells sorted from PBMCs, obtained roughly 24 months after vaccination. The source is a man between 50 and 75 years old who received an inactivated influenza vaccine.

This chain uses TRBV18 with TRBJ2-2, with D uncertain. This CDR3 spans 15 amino acids. Trimming pared 2 bases from V and 2 bases from J, leaving 9 bases between. Germline assignment: CDR1 KGHSH and CDR2 LQKENI. The CDR3 nucleotides are TGTGCCAGCTCACCAGGGCGGAGTAACACCGGGGAGCTGTTTTTT. It is translated as CASSPGRSNTGELFF. The whole variable domain, filled in from reference TRBV18 and TRBJ2-2, reads NAGVMQNPRHLVRRRGQEARLRCSPMKGHSHVYWYRQLPEEGLKFMVYLQKENIIDESGMPKERFSAEFPKEGPSILRIQQVVRGDSAAYFCASSPGRSNTGELFFGEGSRLTVL.

This sequence joins TRBV9 and TRBJ2-1, with 11 bases fitting TRBD2. Germline V CDR1 and CDR2: SGDLS, YYNGEE. Germline trimming cut 4 bases from V and 3 bases from J; bases unmatched to any gene: 6. The CDR3 extends over 16 amino acids. The CDR3 sequence: CASSFQGTSGYNEQFF. The CDR3, as DNA: TGTGCCAGCAGCTTTCAAGGGACTAGCGGCTACAATGAGCAGTTCTTC.

V gene TRBV19 combines with J gene TRBJ2-2; no clear D gene. The CDR3 totals 14 residues. Looked up from germline, CDR1 is LNHDA and CDR2 is SQIVND (reference sequence). V was trimmed by 10 bases and J by 1 base, leaving 13 bases between them. CDR3 in amino acids: CATPASGNTGELFF. The CDR3 DNA reads as TGTGCCACCCCAGCCTCAGGGAACACCGGGGAGCTGTTTTTT.

The chain combines TRBV7-3 with TRBJ2-7; D gene uncertain. The V end was cut by 2 bases, the J end by 9 bases, with 14 bases between. This CDR3 spans 13 amino acids. The germline gives CDR1 SGHTA, CDR2 FQGTGA. The CDR3 DNA sequence: TGTGCCAGCAGCTTAGATCTGGAGACGCGGCAGTACTTC. Amino acids: CASSLDLETRQYF.

V gene TRBV10-3 combines with J gene TRBJ2-1; D is unresolved. CDR3 length: 15 residues. Looked up from germline, CDR1 is ENHRY and CDR2 is SYGVKD. Between the trimmed V and J ends, which lost 6 bases and 0 bases, there was a span of 12 bases. The CDR3 loop reads CAISTGGSSYNEQFF. CDR3 nucleotide sequence: TGTGCCATCAGCACGGGCGGAAGCTCCTACAATGAGCAGTTCTTC.

V and J are TRBV4-1 and TRBJ1-3; D gene uncertain. The CDR3 is made up of 16 amino acids. Germline V CDR1 and CDR2: MGHRA, YSYEKL. The V and J ends lost 1 base and 4 bases respectively, with 14 bases between them. CDR3 amino acids: CASSQGFQRRGNTIYF. CDR3 nucleotides: TGCGCCAGCAGCCAAGGTTTCCAACGGCGCGGAAACACCATATATTTT.

This clonotype was seen more than once but under ten times. The chain combines TRBV24-1 with TRBJ2-1; D perhaps matches TRBD2 (6 bases). Germline loops: CDR1 KGHDR, CDR2 SFDVKD. V was clipped by 6 bases and J by 5 bases, with 13 bases between them. The CDR3 totals 14 residues. The CDR3 here is CATSLSGRNNEQFF. The CDR3 DNA reads TGTGCCACCAGTTTGTCGGGGAGGAACAATGAGCAGTTCTTC.

This sequence joins TRBV6-6 and TRBJ1-6; D is undetermined. Germline values: CDR1 MNHNY, CDR2 SVGAGI (reference sequence). Trimming left V 2 bases short and J 5 bases short, with 4 bases between. This CDR3 contains 13 residues. The DNA of the CDR3 is TGTGCCAGCAGTTACCAGAATAATTCACCCCTCCACTTT. Protein product: CASSYQNNSPLHF.